This T cell receptor delta chain was documented in a study of gamma-delta T cells after stem cell transplantation (dated by TCRdb to about 2016). The CDR3 goes from the cysteine to the phenylalanine over 14 residues. The DNA shown is the 42-base CDR3, in frame from base 1. Taken from the germline V gene, the CDR1 and CDR2 loops are GEAIGNYY and EKD. This clone was detected a few times. Its antigen remains undetermined. TCRdb assigns this DNA the protein of a much larger clone, which departs from its translation at residue 11; this likely reflects a read error, and the protein shown comes from translating the DNA. Library preparation was by RT-PCR. The sequencing machine was an Illumina MiSeq. Identical DNA sequences were merged into single rows after TCRdb reprocessed the public reads with CATT. This sample lists 2,500 to 3,000 delta-chain clones; just over 2.5% were detected once. The top ten clonotypes cover less than 40% of the sample.

This chain is built from TRDV2 and TRDJ1; TRDD3 is a weak D gene call, 5 bases matching. This receptor was obtained from a human donor. It is not recorded whose cells these are; they may come from a transplant donor. The sequenced sample was gamma-delta T cells. DNA sequence: TGTGCCTGTGACGGGTGGGGAGAGACCGATCAACTCATCTTT. Its amino acids are CACDGWGETDQLIF.